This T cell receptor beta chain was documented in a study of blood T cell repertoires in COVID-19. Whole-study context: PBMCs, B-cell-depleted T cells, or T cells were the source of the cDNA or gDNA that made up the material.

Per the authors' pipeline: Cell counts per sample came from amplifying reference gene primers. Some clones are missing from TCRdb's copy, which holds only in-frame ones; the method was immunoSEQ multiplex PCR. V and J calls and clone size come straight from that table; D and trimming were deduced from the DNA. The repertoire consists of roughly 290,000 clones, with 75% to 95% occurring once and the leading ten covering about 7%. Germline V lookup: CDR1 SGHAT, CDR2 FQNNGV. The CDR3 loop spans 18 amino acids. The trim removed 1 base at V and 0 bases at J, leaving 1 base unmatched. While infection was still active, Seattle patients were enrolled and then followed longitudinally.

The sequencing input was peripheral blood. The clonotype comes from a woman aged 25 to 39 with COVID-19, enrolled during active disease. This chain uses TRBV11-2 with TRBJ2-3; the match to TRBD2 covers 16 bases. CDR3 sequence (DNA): TGTGCCAGCAGCTTAGCGGGACTAGCGGGAGGGAGCACAGATACGCAGTATTTT. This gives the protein CASSLAGLAGGSTDTQYF. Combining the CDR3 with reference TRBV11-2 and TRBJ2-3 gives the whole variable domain EAGVAQSPRYKIIEKRQSVAFWCNPISGHATLYWYQQILGQGPKLLIQFQNNGVVDDSQLPKDRFSAERLKGVDSTLKIQPAKLEDSAVYLCASSLAGLAGGSTDTQYFGPGTRLTVL.